This TCR beta chain was captured in a study of long-term antiretroviral therapy in people with HIV. United States facilities provided treatment to all participants with HIV. Study findings and constraints: The data indicate that diversity increased after ART but remained below transplant donor controls. ART adherence, viral resistance and therapy changes were not recorded.

Samples were assayed with immunoSEQ v3.0 at survey level. Libraries were prepared by immunoSEQ multiplex PCR; TCRdb keeps only in-frame clonotypes and omits some of them. The sample records 31,000 or so clones, about 95% being singletons. Details on this clone: The antigen remains undetermined.

The V gene's germline CDR1 is SGHRS and CDR2 YFSETQ. The V end lost 0 bases, the J end lost 0 bases, and 8 bases lay between the germline ends. The CDR3 sequence is 15 residues long. This clonotype originated in a man aged 30 to 45 with HIV. This specimen consisted of unsorted PBMCs, obtained approximately 6.6 years after starting antiretroviral therapy. The chain employs TRBV5-1 and TRBJ2-3, with no clear D. The CDR3 loop reads CASSLAGGSTDTQYF. Here the CDR3 DNA reads TGCGCCAGCAGCTTGGCAGGCGGAAGCACAGATACGCAGTATTTT. The complete variable domain, with remaining parts taken from reference TRBV5-1 and TRBJ2-3, reads KAGVTQTPRYLIKTRGQQVTLSCSPISGHRSVSWYQQTPGQGLQFLFEYFSETQRNKGNFPGRFSGRQFSNSRSEMNVSTLELGDSALYLCASSLAGGSTDTQYFGPGTRLTVL.